This T cell receptor (beta chain) is from a study of T-cell reconstitution after alpha-beta-depleted transplantation in children. Whole-study findings and limits: About two months after transplant, alpha-beta T cells reportedly came from several hundred expanded graft clones.

Trimming took off 2 bases at V and 3 bases at J, with 17 bases between the two ends. Germline CDR1 and CDR2: MNHEY and SMNVEV (reference sequence). The CDR3 has 16 amino acids. The sample holds many counts of this clonotype. Its antigen is not identified. The library targeted TCRbeta and was prepared with unique molecular identifiers. TCRdb used MiXCR to reprocess the PCR reads, holding one entry per CDR3 protein. The sample carries approximately 490,000 distinct CDR3 sequences, about 10% recorded once. The J gene is TRBJ2-7, the V gene TRBV27; a weak D match, TRBD1 (6 bases). This clonotype was obtained from a child aged 2 to 10 with inherited bone marrow failure, due to receive a stem cell transplant. The sequencing used PBMCs, collected before TCRalphabeta/CD19-depleted stem cell transplant. CDR3 in DNA: TGTGCCAGCAGTTTAGGAGAGGGGACACCTCTCTACGAGCAGTACTTC. Residues: CASSLGEGTPLYEQYF.